These 13 T cell receptor beta chains came from one sample sequenced in a study of T-cell reconstitution after alpha-beta-depleted transplantation in children. Researchers prepared the TCRbeta library using unique molecular identifiers, the study reports. Each CDR3 protein gets one entry after TCRdb re-called the PCR reads with MiXCR. The data contain fewer than 750,000 distinct CDR3 sequences, 27% of them seen just once; the ten biggest clones take up approximately 39%. This material consisted of PBMCs, taken before TCRalphabeta/CD19-depleted stem cell transplant. These receptors were taken from a boy under two years old with Wiskott-Aldrich syndrome, due to receive a stem cell transplant.

This clonotype showed up just a few times. The chain links TRBV5-1 to TRBJ2-3; 9 bases line up with TRBD2. Trimming removed 4 bases from V and 5 bases from J; junction bases left unmatched: 8. CDR3 size: 15 residues. Germline CDR1 reads SGHRS; CDR2 reads YFSETQ. In nucleotides, the CDR3 is TGCGCCAGCAGCACGGGACTAGCAGGTGGAGATACGCAGTATTTT. It codes for CASSTGLAGGDTQYF. The whole variable domain, remainder taken from reference TRBV5-1 and TRBJ2-3, is KAGVTQTPRYLIKTRGQQVTLSCSPISGHRSVSWYQQTPGQGLQFLFEYFSETQRNKGNFPGRFSGRQFSNSRSEMNVSTLELGDSALYLCASSTGLAGGDTQYFGPGTRLTVL.

This chain uses TRBV12-3 or TRBV12-4 with TRBJ2-1, with 7 bases that match TRBD1. The ends lost 3 bases at V and 8 bases at J; junction bases unmatched: 7. CDR3 length: 14 residues. The DNA for the CDR3 is TGTGCCAGCAGTTTTAGACAGGGTCGGGATGAGCAGTTCTTC. Amino acid sequence: CASSFRQGRDEQFF.

The chain joins TRBV12-3 or TRBV12-4 to TRBJ2-5, with 7 bases that match TRBD1. The CDR3 runs 15 residues. V was clipped by 5 bases and J by 5 bases; unmatched bases: 11. CDR3 in amino acids: CASSPRQGEWETQYF. The CDR3 coding sequence is TGTGCCAGCAGTCCCAGACAGGGAGAGTGGGAGACCCAGTACTTC.

This clonotype has only a few counts. The V gene is TRBV20-1, the J gene TRBJ2-3, with a weak D call TRBD2 (6 bases). CDR3 length: 19 amino acids. CDR1 is DFQATT and CDR2 is SNEGSKA in the germline V gene (reference sequence). Trimming removed 0 bases at V and 2 bases at J, with 24 bases between. CDR3 in amino acids: CSARDRGKGSRSFTDTQYF. The CDR3 bases are TGCAGTGCTAGAGATCGGGGGAAAGGTAGTAGGTCTTTCACAGATACGCAGTATTTT.

This chain joins TRBV5-1 and TRBJ2-3; 7 positions match TRBD2. The CDR3 contains 15 residues. Trimming took 9 bases from V and 1 from J; bases not matched to a gene: 11. Germline-derived CDR1 and CDR2 are SGHRS and YFSETQ. The CDR3 loop reads CAIRLSGKGTDTQYF. For the CDR3, the DNA is TGCGCCATCAGGCTCAGCGGGAAGGGCACAGATACGCAGTATTTT.

This clonotype turned up a few times. J is TRBJ2-3 and V is TRBV20-1; D unclear. The CDR3 length is 13 residues. Germline CDR1 and CDR2: DFQATT and SNEGSKA (reference sequence). Trimming removed 0 bases from V and 2 bases from J, with 6 bases in between. CDR3 sequence reads: CSARDPVTDTQYF. CDR3 in DNA: TGCAGTGCTAGAGATCCGGTCACAGATACGCAGTATTTT.

This clonotype was seen many times. The V call is TRBV5-1, the J call TRBJ1-1, with TRBD1 identical over 8 bases. V was clipped by 1 base and J by 1 base; unmatched bases: 3. CDR1 and CDR2 (germline): SGHRS, YFSETQ. The CDR3 totals 15 residues. CDR3 sequence: CASSLQGAANTEAFF. In DNA, the CDR3 is TGCGCCAGCAGCTTGCAGGGGGCCGCGAACACTGAAGCTTTCTTT. The full variable domain, rest sourced from reference TRBV5-1 and TRBJ1-1, is KAGVTQTPRYLIKTRGQQVTLSCSPISGHRSVSWYQQTPGQGLQFLFEYFSETQRNKGNFPGRFSGRQFSNSRSEMNVSTLELGDSALYLCASSLQGAANTEAFFGQGTRLTVV.

There are a few counts of this clonotype. V gene TRBV4-1 combines with J gene TRBJ2-1; perhaps TRBD2 as D (5 bases). Trimming stripped 1 base from V and 5 bases from J, with 12 bases between. The V gene's germline CDR1 is MGHRA and CDR2 YSYEKL. This CDR3 contains 15 residues. The CDR3 here is CASSQGSGFDNEQFF. The DNA of the CDR3 is TGCGCCAGCAGCCAAGGGTCGGGGTTCGACAATGAGCAGTTCTTC.

The CDR3 sequence is CASSPGQVGSPLHF. The CDR3 nucleotides read TGTGCCAGCAGCCCGGGACAGGTCGGATCACCCCTCCACTTT. The chain joins TRBV7-2 to TRBJ1-6; 8 bases are shared with TRBD1. The CDR3 has 14 residues. Per germline, CDR1 SGHTA and CDR2 FQGNSA. Trimming at V came to 5 bases and at J to 10 bases, leaving 7 bases not matched to a gene.

This CDR3 reads CASTLGPGTGNGDTEAFF. Written as DNA, the CDR3 is TGTGCCAGCACCCTCGGCCCGGGGACGGGCAACGGGGACACTGAAGCTTTCTTT. The chain is built from TRBV28 and TRBJ1-1, with a possible D match to TRBD1 (5 bases). CDR3 length: 18 amino acids. Trimming left V 7 bases short and J 3 bases short, with 27 bases between. From germline, CDR1 is MDHEN and CDR2 SYDVKM.

The sample holds a few counts of this clonotype. V usage is TRBV29-1 and J usage is TRBJ2-3; D gene unclear. The V gene lost 6 bases and the J gene lost 0 bases, with 10 bases spanning the gap. The CDR3 totals 13 residues. Germline CDR1 reads SQVTM; CDR2 reads ANQGSEA. The CDR3, as DNA: TGCAGCGTGAATGGGGAAAGCACAGATACGCAGTATTTT. As protein: CSVNGESTDTQYF.

The chain is built from TRBV5-4 and TRBJ1-4; a weak D match, TRBD1 (5 bases). Trimming left V 0 bases short and J 8 bases short, with 8 bases between. The CDR3 extends over 13 amino acids. Per germline, CDR1 SGHNT and CDR2 YYREEE (reference sequence). The CDR3 DNA sequence: TGTGCCAGCAGCTTGGCGCAGGGCGAAAAACTGTTTTTT. It is translated as CASSLAQGEKLFF.

This rearrangement joins TRBV4-1 to TRBJ2-2, with 14 bases matching TRBD2. The CDR3 is 17 amino acids. V dropped 4 bases and J dropped 7; count of bases not matched to a gene: 8. The germline V gene has CDR1 MGHRA and CDR2 YSYEKL. CDR3: CASSRLPGLAGVGELFF. CDR3 sequence (DNA): TGCGCCAGCAGCCGCCTTCCGGGACTAGCGGGAGTCGGGGAGCTGTTTTTT.